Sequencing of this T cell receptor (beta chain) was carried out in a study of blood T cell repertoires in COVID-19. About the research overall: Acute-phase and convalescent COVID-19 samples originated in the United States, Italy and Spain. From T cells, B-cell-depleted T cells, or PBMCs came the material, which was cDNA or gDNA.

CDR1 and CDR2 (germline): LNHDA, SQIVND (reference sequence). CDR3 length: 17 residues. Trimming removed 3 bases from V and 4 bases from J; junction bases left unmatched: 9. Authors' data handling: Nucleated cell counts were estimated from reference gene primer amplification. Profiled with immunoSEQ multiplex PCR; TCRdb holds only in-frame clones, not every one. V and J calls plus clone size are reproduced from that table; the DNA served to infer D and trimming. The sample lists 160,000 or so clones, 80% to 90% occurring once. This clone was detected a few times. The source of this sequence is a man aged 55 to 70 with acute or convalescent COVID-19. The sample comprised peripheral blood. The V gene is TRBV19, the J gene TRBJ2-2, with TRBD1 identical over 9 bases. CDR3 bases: TGTGCCAGTAGTATCCTCCGGGGACAGGGAGGCACCGGGGAGCTGTTTTTT. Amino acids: CASSILRGQGGTGELFF.